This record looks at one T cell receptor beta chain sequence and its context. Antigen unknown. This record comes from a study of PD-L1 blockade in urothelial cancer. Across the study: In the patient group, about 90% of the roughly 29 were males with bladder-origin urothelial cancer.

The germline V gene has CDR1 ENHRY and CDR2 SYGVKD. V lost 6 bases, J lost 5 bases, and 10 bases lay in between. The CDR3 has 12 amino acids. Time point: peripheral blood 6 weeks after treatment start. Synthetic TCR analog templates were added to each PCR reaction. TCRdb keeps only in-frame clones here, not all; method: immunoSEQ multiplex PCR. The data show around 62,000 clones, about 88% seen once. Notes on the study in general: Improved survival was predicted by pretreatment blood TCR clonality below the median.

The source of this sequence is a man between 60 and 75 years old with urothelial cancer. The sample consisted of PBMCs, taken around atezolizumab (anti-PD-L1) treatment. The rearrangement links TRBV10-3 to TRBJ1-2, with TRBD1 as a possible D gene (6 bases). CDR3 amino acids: CAISQQGYGYTF. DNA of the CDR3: TGTGCCATCAGCCAACAGGGTTATGGCTACACCTTC.